Following are 31 T cell receptor beta chains from one sample sequenced in a study of beta chain features in type 1 diabetes listed by TCRdb under 2018. The library was built by means of the immunoSEQ multiplex PCR assay. All of the isolated RNA was reverse transcribed with the High Capacity cDNA Reverse Transcription Kit, so expressed TCRB transcripts were sequenced. TCRdb provides this immuneACCESS table in a form limited to in-frame rearrangements. Some clones are lacking; in checked studies, under half of them reflect an unresolved V gene, and why the rest are absent is not known. Counted in this sample were hundreds of thousands of clones; around 28% of them appeared once. The ten largest clonotypes hold about 0.065% of the sample. What was sequenced was naive CD4+ T cells from blood. The label giving this sample's cell subset or site can be read as: true naive CD4+ T cells. The source of these receptors is a man younger than 35 in good health.

This chain joins TRBV5-1 and TRBJ2-1; 10 bases agree with TRBD2. The CDR3 loop spans 14 amino acids. Germline loops: CDR1 SGHRS, CDR2 YFSETQ. J lost 9 bases, V lost 4 bases, and 7 bases had no gene match. The CDR3 loop reads CASSASGSRGEQFF. The CDR3 nucleotides are TGCGCCAGCAGCGCTAGCGGGAGTCGGGGTGAGCAGTTCTTC. The variable domain in full, completed from reference TRBV5-1 and TRBJ2-1, reads KAGVTQTPRYLIKTRGQQVTLSCSPISGHRSVSWYQQTPGQGLQFLFEYFSETQRNKGNFPGRFSGRQFSNSRSEMNVSTLELGDSALYLCASSASGSRGEQFFGPGTRLTVL.

This clone came up a few times. The rearrangement joins TRBV7-9 to TRBJ2-7, with no clear D. This CDR3 has 12 amino acids. CDR1 SEHNR and CDR2 FQNEAQ come from the germline V gene (reference sequence). Trimming removed 5 bases from V and 2 bases from J, with 7 bases in between. In DNA form, the CDR3 reads TGTGCCAGCAGCGCTCATACCTACGAGCAGTACTTC. It yields the protein CASSAHTYEQYF.

The V gene is TRBV5-4, the J gene TRBJ2-1; D is possibly TRBD1 (6 bases). CDR3 size: 14 residues. Germline CDR1 and CDR2: SGHNT and YYREEE (reference sequence). The V end was cut by 2 bases, the J end by 6 bases, with 12 bases between. CDR3 protein: CASSLKQGINEQFF. CDR3 in DNA: TGTGCCAGCAGCTTAAAACAGGGTATCAATGAGCAGTTCTTC.

The chain uses TRBV7-3 and TRBJ2-5; 7 nucleotides agree with TRBD1. The CDR3 extends over 14 amino acids. CDR1 is SGHTA, CDR2 FQGTGA, per germline. The J segment lost 3 bases and the V segment lost 5 bases, leaving 6 bases of the junction unmatched. The CDR3 sequence is CASSNTGEKETQYF. The CDR3 DNA reads as TGTGCCAGCAGCAACACAGGGGAAAAAGAGACCCAGTACTTC.

This chain uses TRBV7-9 with TRBJ2-1, with no clear D. The germline V and J ends were trimmed by 1 base and 4 bases, with 5 bases remaining between them. The CDR3 is 13 residues long. Germline V gene sequence: CDR1 SEHNR, CDR2 FQNEAQ (reference sequence). The CDR3 sequence: CASSLVVYNEQFF. The DNA for the CDR3 is TGTGCCAGCAGCTTAGTAGTTTACAATGAGCAGTTCTTC.

Only a few counts were recorded for this clone. This chain joins TRBV6-6 and TRBJ2-3; D is unclear. The germline gives CDR1 MNHNY, CDR2 SVGAGI (reference sequence). V was clipped by 5 bases and J by 0 bases, with 9 bases between them. The CDR3 is made up of 14 amino acids. This chain's CDR3 is CASSPTTSTDTQYF. DNA for the CDR3: TGTGCCAGCAGTCCGACGACTAGCACAGATACGCAGTATTTT.

The gene calls are TRBV18 and TRBJ1-2, with D unresolved. From germline, CDR1 is KGHSH and CDR2 LQKENI. Trimming removed 3 bases at V and 7 bases at J, with 12 bases between. The CDR3 has 13 amino acids. DNA for the CDR3: TGTGCCAGCTCACCTCAGGAACTGGCTGGCTACACCTTC. Amino acids: CASSPQELAGYTF.

The chain employs TRBV29-1 and TRBJ1-4; no reliable D call. Trimming stripped 5 bases from V and 6 bases from J, with 7 bases between. Germline lookup yields CDR1 SQVTM and CDR2 ANQGSEA. CDR3 length: 11 residues. CDR3 loop: CSVRVDEKLFF. DNA of the CDR3: TGCAGCGTTCGGGTTGATGAAAAACTGTTTTTT.

Only a few counts were recorded for this clone. The chain has TRBV25-1 and TRBJ2-6; TRBD1 agrees at 7 bases. Germline trimming cut 7 bases from V and 0 bases from J; bases unmatched to any gene: 0. Germline V gene sequence: CDR1 MGHDK, CDR2 SYGVNS. The CDR3 consists of 14 residues. CDR3 coding DNA: TGTGCCAGCAAGGGGGCCTCTGGGGCCAACGTCCTGACTTTC. This translates into CASKGASGANVLTF. Full variable domain (rest looked up from reference TRBV25-1 and TRBJ2-6): EADIYQTPRYLVIGTGKKITLECSQTMGHDKMYWYQQDPGMELHLIHYSYGVNSTEKGDLSSESTVSRIRTEHFPLTLESARPSHTSQYLCASKGASGANVLTFGAGSRLTVL.

The chain employs TRBV30 and TRBJ1-2; unclear D gene. This CDR3 has 13 residues. V was trimmed by 5 bases and J by 6 bases, leaving 16 bases between them. Germline CDR1 is GTSNPN and CDR2 is SVGIG (reference sequence). The CDR3 coding sequence is TGTGCCTGGGCGGACCGCCGCTTTAATGGCTACACCTTC. It translates to CAWADRRFNGYTF.

The chain links TRBV9 to TRBJ2-3; no reliable D call. V lost 0 bases to trimming and J lost 4 bases, with 9 bases between them. Germline V gives CDR1 SGDLS, CDR2 YYNGEE. CDR3 length equals 14 residues. This chain's CDR3 is CASSVVAWADTQYF. CDR3 sequence (DNA): TGTGCCAGCAGCGTAGTTGCGTGGGCAGATACGCAGTATTTT.

This clone has a handful of counts. The chain carries TRBV30 and TRBJ2-1; D not resolved. The CDR3 contains 14 residues. V dropped 0 bases and J dropped 5 bases, with 11 bases sitting between them. CDR1 GTSNPN and CDR2 SVGIG come from the germline V gene (reference sequence). The CDR3 sequence: CAWSVMATNNEQFF. The CDR3 DNA reads as TGTGCCTGGAGTGTAATGGCTACCAACAATGAGCAGTTCTTC.

The V and J genes are TRBV4-1 and TRBJ2-7; the D gene is possibly TRBD2 (5 bases). V dropped 4 bases and J dropped 3 bases, with 13 bases sitting between them. The CDR3 runs 14 residues. CDR1 and CDR2 from the germline V gene are MGHRA and YSYEKL. The CDR3 sequence is CASSLGRGFYEQYF. The CDR3 DNA sequence: TGCGCCAGCAGCCTCGGACGGGGTTTCTACGAGCAGTACTTC.

CDR3: CSVSGQLNTEAFF. The CDR3 DNA follows: TGCAGCGTCTCCGGACAGTTGAACACTGAAGCTTTCTTT. This rearrangement joins TRBV29-1 to TRBJ1-1, with D perhaps matching TRBD1 (6 bases). CDR3 size: 13 residues. The V end lost 6 bases, the J end lost 0 bases, and 11 bases lay between the germline ends. The germline V gene encodes CDR1 SQVTM and CDR2 ANQGSEA.

The table lists this clone with a few counts. The chain is built from TRBV29-1 and TRBJ2-1; D gene unclear. Trimming removed 5 bases at V and 6 bases at J, with 11 bases between. This CDR3 comprises 12 residues. The germline CDR1 and CDR2 sequences are SQVTM and ANQGSEA. The CDR3 sequence: CSVHPGPNEQFF. CDR3 nucleotides: TGCAGCGTTCATCCCGGGCCCAATGAGCAGTTCTTC.

This chain joins TRBV29-1 and TRBJ2-3; D possibly corresponds to TRBD1 (6 bases). The CDR3 is made up of 14 amino acids. Trimming stripped 1 base from V and 5 bases from J, with 13 bases between. Germline V CDR1 and CDR2: SQVTM, ANQGSEA. Here the CDR3 DNA reads TGCAGCGTTGAAGGGCAGGGGAAGGAAGATACGCAGTATTTT. Its protein is CSVEGQGKEDTQYF.

The chain links TRBV13 to TRBJ2-5; 16 nucleotides match TRBD2. The trim removed 3 bases at V and 5 bases at J, leaving 6 bases unmatched. CDR1 is PRHDT, CDR2 FYEKMQ, per germline (reference sequence). The CDR3 is 17 amino acids. The CDR3 region is CASSLGLAGGPWETQYF. The CDR3, as DNA: TGTGCCAGCAGCTTGGGACTAGCGGGAGGGCCTTGGGAGACCCAGTACTTC. The full variable domain, with the rest looked up from reference TRBV13 and TRBJ2-5, is AAGVIQSPRHLIKEKRETATLKCYPIPRHDTVYWYQQGPGQDPQFLISFYEKMQSDKGSIPDRFSAQQFSDYHSELNMSSLELGDSALYFCASSLGLAGGPWETQYFGPGTRLLVL.

A remark on this clone: This CDR3 is also generated by other DNA sequences in the sample. The chain couples TRBV7-2 to TRBJ2-3; no definite D call. Germline CDR1 reads SGHTA; CDR2 reads FQGNSA. CDR3 length: 14 amino acids. V lost 2 bases and J 0 bases, leaving 6 bases between the germline ends. Written as DNA, the CDR3 is TGTGCCAGCAGCTTACGACGGAGCACAGATACGCAGTATTTT. Protein sequence: CASSLRRSTDTQYF.

The chain carries TRBV29-1 and TRBJ1-1; TRBD1 aligns across 11 bases. Germline assignment: CDR1 SQVTM and CDR2 ANQGSEA. CDR3 length: 13 residues. Trimming at V came to 8 bases and at J to 4 bases, leaving 6 bases not matched to a gene. CDR3 residues: CSSWTGGGTEAFF. CDR3 sequence (DNA): TGCAGCTCCTGGACAGGGGGCGGCACTGAAGCTTTCTTT.

V gene TRBV7-2 combines with J gene TRBJ2-1, with D maybe TRBD1 (6 bases). The germline CDR1 and CDR2 sequences are SGHTA and FQGNSA. V was pared by 4 bases and J by 10 bases, with 20 bases between. The CDR3 totals 15 residues. CDR3 nucleotides: TGTGCCAGCAGCTACTTCGGACAGATTGTTGGGGAGCAGTTCTTC. Protein: CASSYFGQIVGEQFF.

The J gene is TRBJ2-1, the V gene TRBV11-2; D gene uncertain. V was pared by 5 bases and J by 10 bases, with 12 bases between. The germline V gene has CDR1 SGHAT and CDR2 FQNNGV. The CDR3 consists of 12 residues. CDR3 amino acids: CASSPQLGEQFF. CDR3 sequence (DNA): TGTGCCAGCAGCCCTCAGCTAGGGGAGCAGTTCTTC.

This clone has only one observation. The genes are TRBV29-1 and TRBJ2-3; 13 bases match TRBD2. Trimming at V came to 8 bases and at J to 3 bases, leaving 8 bases not matched to a gene. Per germline, CDR1 SQVTM and CDR2 ANQGSEA. The CDR3 length is 15 residues. DNA of the CDR3: TGCAGCTCTTCTGGACTAGCGGGAGTTACAGATACGCAGTATTTT. Protein: CSSSGLAGVTDTQYF.

This clone occurred a few times. V is TRBV4-3 and J is TRBJ1-1; perhaps TRBD1 as D (6 bases). The CDR3 totals 15 residues. Germline CDR1 and CDR2: LGHNA and YSLEER. The V end lost 1 base, the J end lost 6 bases, and 15 bases lay between the germline ends. The CDR3 DNA follows: TGCGCCAGCAGCCAAGCTGGGGGGCCGGGCGCTGAAGCTTTCTTT. Translating it yields CASSQAGGPGAEAFF.

This clone was counted between two and nine times. The chain uses TRBV4-3 and TRBJ1-1; D not resolved. The V end lost 1 base, the J end lost 1 base, and 4 bases lay between the germline ends. The CDR3 length is 13 residues. CDR1 and CDR2 (germline): LGHNA, YSLEER. This CDR3 is CASSQARNTEAFF. In DNA, the CDR3 is TGCGCCAGCAGCCAAGCGAGGAACACTGAAGCTTTCTTT.

The J gene is TRBJ1-2, the V gene TRBV4-2; the D is unclear. Germline lookup yields CDR1 LGHNA and CDR2 YNFKEQ. V lost 1 base, J lost 4 bases, and 16 bases lay in between. The CDR3 loop spans 16 amino acids. The CDR3 coding sequence is TGTGCCAGCAGCCAAGCTGGGCAGGCTGACATCTATGGCTACACCTTC. Its translation: CASSQAGQADIYGYTF.

This clone has just a few counts. The chain employs TRBV11-2 and TRBJ2-6; the D is unclear. Trimming shortened V by 5 bases and J by 0 bases, and 8 bases separated the two germline ends. Germline-derived CDR1 and CDR2 are SGHAT and FQNNGV. The CDR3 runs to 15 residues. The CDR3 spells CASSVPSSGANVLTF. Here the CDR3 DNA reads TGTGCCAGCAGCGTACCTAGCTCTGGGGCCAACGTCCTGACTTTC. Based on the CDR3 plus reference TRBV11-2 and TRBJ2-6, the full variable domain is EAGVAQSPRYKIIEKRQSVAFWCNPISGHATLYWYQQILGQGPKLLIQFQNNGVVDDSQLPKDRFSAERLKGVDSTLKIQPAKLEDSAVYLCASSVPSSGANVLTFGAGSRLTVL.

This clone was observed a handful of times. The J gene is TRBJ2-1, the V gene TRBV30; D gene unclear. The V gene lost 5 bases and the J gene lost 5 bases, with 10 bases spanning the gap. The germline gives CDR1 GTSNPN, CDR2 SVGIG (reference sequence). This CDR3 is 12 amino acids long. The CDR3 DNA reads TGTGCCTGGGATCTGCGGAACAATGAGCAGTTCTTC. Its protein is CAWDLRNNEQFF.

This rearrangement joins TRBV6-5 to TRBJ2-7; D possibly corresponds to TRBD1 (6 bases). Trimming stripped 6 bases from V and 0 bases from J, with 12 bases between. Germline assignment: CDR1 MNHEY and CDR2 SVGAGI. CDR3 size: 14 residues. DNA of the CDR3: TGTGCCAGCAGCCGGGACAAGAGCTCCTACGAGCAGTACTTC. Its translation is CASSRDKSSYEQYF.

Comments on this clone: The sample contains more than one DNA sequence encoding this CDR3. The rearrangement uses TRBV18 and TRBJ2-3; TRBD2 matches 10 bases. The V segment lost 6 bases and the J segment 1 base; nucleotides outside the gene matches: 1. In germline, CDR1 is KGHSH, CDR2 LQKENI. The CDR3 has 14 amino acids. The CDR3 nucleotides read TGTGCCAGCTCGGGGACTAGCGGCACAGATACGCAGTATTTT. Residues: CASSGTSGTDTQYF.

This sequence joins TRBV9 and TRBJ2-1; D is perhaps TRBD1 or TRBD2 (5 bases each). Germline loops: CDR1 SGDLS, CDR2 YYNGEE. The CDR3 extends over 13 amino acids. V lost 4 bases and J lost 7, with 12 bases in between. CDR3 sequence (DNA): TGTGCCAGCAGCCAGAGGGGTGGGAATGAGCAGTTCTTC. Its translation: CASSQRGGNEQFF.

This clone was detected a few times. The V call is TRBV5-4, the J call TRBJ2-5, with 8 bases matching TRBD2. The CDR3 has 15 residues. Germline loops: CDR1 SGHNT, CDR2 YYREEE (reference sequence). V shed 4 bases, J shed 4 bases, and the junction held 9 bases outside the gene matches. CDR3 DNA sequence: TGTGCCAGCAGCCCTGGCGCGGGAGGAGGAGAGACCCAGTACTTC. This gives the protein CASSPGAGGGETQYF. Variable domain in full (rest from reference TRBV5-4 and TRBJ2-5): ETGVTQSPTHLIKTRGQQVTLRCSSQSGHNTVSWYQQALGQGPQFIFQYYREEENGRGNFPPRFSGLQFPNYSSELNVNALELDDSALYLCASSPGAGGGETQYFGPGTRLLVL.